The sequence of this T cell receptor (beta chain) was determined in a study of T cells in Graves' hyperthyroidism and ophthalmopathy. Across the study: Peripheral blood was acquired at first diagnosis, ahead of any therapy whatsoever.

Authors of the study amplified TCR beta CDR3 regions from RNA transcripts. The HTBI set primed first-round TCR CDR3 RT-PCR. TCRdb re-derived calls from the multiplex PCR reads in MiXCR, one entry per CDR3 protein. The sample has about 600,000 distinct CDR3 sequences; roughly 15% are singletons. Each diagnosis was grounded in clinical symptoms, serum thyroxine and TRAb, thyroid ultrasound, and orbital computed tomography. The CDR3 is 14 residues long. In germline, CDR1 is MDHEN, CDR2 SYDVKM. Trimming shortened V by 6 bases and J by 4 bases, and 15 bases separated the two germline ends. This clonotype came up many times. Its antigen is not identified. Points from the study as a whole: The model's output predicted ophthalmopathy at a median of roughly 6 months prior to onset.

This TCR derives from a woman aged 50 to 60 with Graves' ophthalmopathy. This chain links TRBV28 with TRBJ1-2; no clear D. The source material was blood. Here the CDR3 DNA reads TGTGCCAGCAGACCCGGCCAATGGGCCTATGGCTACACCTTC. Translated, it gives CASRPGQWAYGYTF.